This record covers a single T cell receptor (beta chain). Its antigen remains unknown. This sample is part of a study of T cell repertoires in cytomegalovirus infection. Overall study context: An indication of both CMV infection and matching HLA type came from public TCR beta signatures.

The V gene's germline CDR1 is SGHDN and CDR2 FVKESK. The CDR3 extends over 13 amino acids. V lost 0 bases and J 5 bases, leaving 7 bases between the germline ends. Regarding the study as a whole: HLA-C-restricted CMV clonotypes gave the most frequent clonotype in two of eight donors. Individuals carrying CMV plus the relevant HLA were identified by cumulative frequency of public TCR beta families.

TCRdb reanalysed the reads using MiXCR and keeps one entry per CDR3 protein. The table lists 570,000 or so distinct CDR3 sequences, 40% of them singletons, with roughly 50% in the top ten. This sequence originates from a human donor in good health (CMV status not recorded). Some clones in this sample may be carry-over from other donors' samples. The material was cultured PBMCs, obtained from culture after CMV antigen stimulation. This rearrangement joins TRBV14 to TRBJ1-1; no clear D gene. The CDR3 coding sequence is TGTGCCAGCAGCCAAGATGGTCGGACTGAAGCTTTCTTT. Residues: CASSQDGRTEAFF.